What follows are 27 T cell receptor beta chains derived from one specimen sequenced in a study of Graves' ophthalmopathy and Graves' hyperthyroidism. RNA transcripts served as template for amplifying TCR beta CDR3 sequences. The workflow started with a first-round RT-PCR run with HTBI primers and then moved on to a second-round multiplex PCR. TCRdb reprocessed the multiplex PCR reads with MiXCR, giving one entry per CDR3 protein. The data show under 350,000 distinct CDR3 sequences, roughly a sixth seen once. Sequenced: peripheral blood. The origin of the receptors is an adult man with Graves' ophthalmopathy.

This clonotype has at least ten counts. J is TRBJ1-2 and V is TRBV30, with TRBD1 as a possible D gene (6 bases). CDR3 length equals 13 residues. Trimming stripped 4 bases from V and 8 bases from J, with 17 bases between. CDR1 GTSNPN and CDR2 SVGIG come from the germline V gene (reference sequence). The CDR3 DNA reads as TGTGCCTGGACCCCACAACAGGGAAGCGGCTACACCTTC. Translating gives CAWTPQQGSGYTF.

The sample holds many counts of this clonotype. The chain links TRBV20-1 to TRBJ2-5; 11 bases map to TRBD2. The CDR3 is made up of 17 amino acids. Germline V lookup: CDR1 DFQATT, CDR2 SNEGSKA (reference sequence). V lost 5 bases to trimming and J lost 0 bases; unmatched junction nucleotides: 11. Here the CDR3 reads CSAGPNPSGGNQETQYF. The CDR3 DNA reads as TGCAGTGCTGGACCAAACCCTAGCGGGGGGAACCAAGAGACCCAGTACTTC.

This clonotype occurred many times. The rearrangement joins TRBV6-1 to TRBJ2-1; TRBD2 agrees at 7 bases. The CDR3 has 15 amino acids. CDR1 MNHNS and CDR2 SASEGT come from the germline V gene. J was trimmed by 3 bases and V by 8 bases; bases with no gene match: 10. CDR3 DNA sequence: TGTGCCAGCGCGCAGCCCGGGACTAACTACAATGAGCAGTTCTTC. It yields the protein CASAQPGTNYNEQFF.

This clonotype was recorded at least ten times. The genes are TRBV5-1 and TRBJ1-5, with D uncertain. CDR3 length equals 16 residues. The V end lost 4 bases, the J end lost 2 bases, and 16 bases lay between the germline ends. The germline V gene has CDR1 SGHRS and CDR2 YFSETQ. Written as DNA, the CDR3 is TGCGCCAGCAGCCCCGGGCTCCGAACGGGCAATCAGCCCCAGCATTTT. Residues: CASSPGLRTGNQPQHF. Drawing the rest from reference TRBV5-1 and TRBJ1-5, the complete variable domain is KAGVTQTPRYLIKTRGQQVTLSCSPISGHRSVSWYQQTPGQGLQFLFEYFSETQRNKGNFPGRFSGRQFSNSRSEMNVSTLELGDSALYLCASSPGLRTGNQPQHFGDGTRLSIL.

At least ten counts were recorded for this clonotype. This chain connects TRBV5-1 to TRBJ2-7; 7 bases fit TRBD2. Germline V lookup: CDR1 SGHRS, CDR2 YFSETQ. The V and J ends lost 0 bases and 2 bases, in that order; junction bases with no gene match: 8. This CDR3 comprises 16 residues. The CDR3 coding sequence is TGCGCCAGCAGCTTGGGGCCTAGCGGTGCCACCTACGAGCAGTACTTC. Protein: CASSLGPSGATYEQYF. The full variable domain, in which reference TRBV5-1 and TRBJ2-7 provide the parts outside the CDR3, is KAGVTQTPRYLIKTRGQQVTLSCSPISGHRSVSWYQQTPGQGLQFLFEYFSETQRNKGNFPGRFSGRQFSNSRSEMNVSTLELGDSALYLCASSLGPSGATYEQYFGPGTRLTVT.

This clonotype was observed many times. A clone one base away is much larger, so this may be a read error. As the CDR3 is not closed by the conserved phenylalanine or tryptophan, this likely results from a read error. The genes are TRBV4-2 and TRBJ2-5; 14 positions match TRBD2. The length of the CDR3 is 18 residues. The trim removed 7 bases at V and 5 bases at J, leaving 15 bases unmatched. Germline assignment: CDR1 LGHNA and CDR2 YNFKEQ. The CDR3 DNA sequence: TGTGCCAGCATCCAGGGACTAGCGGGAGCGTTTGGCGGGGAGACCCAGTACATC. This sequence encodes CASIQGLAGAFGGETQYI.

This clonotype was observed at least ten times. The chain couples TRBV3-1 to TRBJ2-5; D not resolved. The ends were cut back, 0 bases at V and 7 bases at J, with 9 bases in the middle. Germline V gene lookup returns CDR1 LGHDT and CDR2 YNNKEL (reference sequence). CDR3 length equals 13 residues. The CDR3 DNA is TGTGCCAGCAGCCAAGATACACTCGGGACCCAGTACTTC. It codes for CASSQDTLGTQYF.

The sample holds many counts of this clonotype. The CDR3 is CASSLTQGAYTGELFF. The CDR3 bases are TGTGCCAGCAGCTTAACGCAGGGGGCATACACCGGGGAGCTGTTTTTT. The rearrangement links TRBV7-2 to TRBJ2-2; 8 bases map to TRBD1. The CDR3 is 16 amino acids. In germline, CDR1 is SGHTA, CDR2 FQGNSA. Germline trimming cut 2 bases from V and 3 bases from J; bases unmatched to any gene: 5.

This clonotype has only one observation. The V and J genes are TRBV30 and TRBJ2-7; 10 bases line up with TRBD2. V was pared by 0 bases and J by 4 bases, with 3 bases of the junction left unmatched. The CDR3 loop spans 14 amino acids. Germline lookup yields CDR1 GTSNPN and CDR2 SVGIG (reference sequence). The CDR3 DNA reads TGTGCCTGGAGTGTAGCGGGAGGGCCGTACGAGCAGTACTTC. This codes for CAWSVAGGPYEQYF.

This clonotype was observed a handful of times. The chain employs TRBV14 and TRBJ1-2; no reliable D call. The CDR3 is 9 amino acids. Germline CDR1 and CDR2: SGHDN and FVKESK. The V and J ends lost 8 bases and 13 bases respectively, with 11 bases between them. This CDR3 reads CASGIDPTF. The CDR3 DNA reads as TGTGCCAGCGGAATCGATCCCACCTTC.

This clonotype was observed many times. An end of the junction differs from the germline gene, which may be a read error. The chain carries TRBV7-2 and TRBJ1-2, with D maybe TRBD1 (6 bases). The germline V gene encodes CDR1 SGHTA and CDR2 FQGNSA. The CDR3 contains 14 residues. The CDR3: CASSLATGSSGYTF. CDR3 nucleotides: TGTGCCAGCAGCCTAGCCACAGGGTCTAGTGGCTACACCTTC.

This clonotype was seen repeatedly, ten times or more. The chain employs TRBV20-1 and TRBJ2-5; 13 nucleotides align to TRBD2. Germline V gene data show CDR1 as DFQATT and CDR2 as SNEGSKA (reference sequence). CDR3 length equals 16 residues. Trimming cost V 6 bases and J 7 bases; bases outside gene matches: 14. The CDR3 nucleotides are TGCAGTGCCAGATTGACTACTAGCGGGGGGGAGTGGACCCAGTACTTC. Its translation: CSARLTTSGGEWTQYF.

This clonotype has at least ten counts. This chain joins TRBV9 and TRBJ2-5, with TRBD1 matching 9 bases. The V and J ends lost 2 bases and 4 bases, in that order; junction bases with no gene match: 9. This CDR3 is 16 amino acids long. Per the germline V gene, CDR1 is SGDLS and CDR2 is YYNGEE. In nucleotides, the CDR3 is TGTGCCAGCAGCGTGGCCGGGACAGGGCTGTCAGAGACCCAGTACTTC. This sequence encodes CASSVAGTGLSETQYF.

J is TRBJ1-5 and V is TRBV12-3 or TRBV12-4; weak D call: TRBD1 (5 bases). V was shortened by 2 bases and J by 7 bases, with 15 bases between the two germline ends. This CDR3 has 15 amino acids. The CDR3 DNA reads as TGTGCCAGCAGTTTAAGTACAGGCCGGCTACAGCCCCAGCATTTT. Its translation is CASSLSTGRLQPQHF.

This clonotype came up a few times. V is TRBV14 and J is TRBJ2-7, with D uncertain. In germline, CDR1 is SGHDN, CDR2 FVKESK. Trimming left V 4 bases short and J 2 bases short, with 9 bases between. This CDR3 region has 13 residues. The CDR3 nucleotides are TGTGCCAGCAGCCGGTTACCAGCCTACGAGCAGTACTTC. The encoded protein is CASSRLPAYEQYF.

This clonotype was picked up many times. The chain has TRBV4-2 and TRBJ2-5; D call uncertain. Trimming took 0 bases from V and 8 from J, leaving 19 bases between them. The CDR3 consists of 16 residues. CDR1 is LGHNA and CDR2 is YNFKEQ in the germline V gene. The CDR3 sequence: CASSQDNRAPLITQYF. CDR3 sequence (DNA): TGTGCCAGCAGCCAAGATAACCGAGCCCCCTTAATAACCCAGTACTTC.

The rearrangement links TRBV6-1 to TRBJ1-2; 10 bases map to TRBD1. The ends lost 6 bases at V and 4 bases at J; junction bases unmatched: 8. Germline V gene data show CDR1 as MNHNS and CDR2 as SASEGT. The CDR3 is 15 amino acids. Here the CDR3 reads CASSDMTGGFYGYTF. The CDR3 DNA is TGTGCCAGCAGCGATATGACAGGGGGCTTCTATGGCTACACCTTC.

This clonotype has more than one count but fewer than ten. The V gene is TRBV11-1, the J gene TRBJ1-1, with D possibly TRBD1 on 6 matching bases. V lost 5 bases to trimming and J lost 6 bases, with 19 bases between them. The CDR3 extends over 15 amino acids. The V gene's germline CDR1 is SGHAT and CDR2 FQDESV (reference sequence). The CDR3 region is CASSLDSLSGAEAFF. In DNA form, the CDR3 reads TGTGCCAGCAGCCTGGACAGCCTATCGGGGGCTGAAGCTTTCTTT.

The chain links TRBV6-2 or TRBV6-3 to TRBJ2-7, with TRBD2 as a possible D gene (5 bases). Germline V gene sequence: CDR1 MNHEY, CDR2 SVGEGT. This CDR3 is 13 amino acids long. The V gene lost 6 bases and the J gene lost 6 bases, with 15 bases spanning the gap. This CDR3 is CASRGEPSGEQYF. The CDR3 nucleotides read TGTGCCAGCAGGGGAGAACCCTCGGGCGAGCAGTACTTC.

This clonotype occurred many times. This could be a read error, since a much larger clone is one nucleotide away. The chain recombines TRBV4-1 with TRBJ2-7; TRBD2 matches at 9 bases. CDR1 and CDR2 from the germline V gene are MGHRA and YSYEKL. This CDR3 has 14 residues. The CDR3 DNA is TGCGCCAACAGCCAAGTGCCTAGCGGGATGGGGCAGTACTTC. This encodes CANSQVPSGMGQYF.

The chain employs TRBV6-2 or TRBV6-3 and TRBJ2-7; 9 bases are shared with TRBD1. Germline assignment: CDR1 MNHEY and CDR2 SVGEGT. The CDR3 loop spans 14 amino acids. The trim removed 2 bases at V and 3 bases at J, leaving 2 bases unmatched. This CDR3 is CASSYVGQGYEQYF. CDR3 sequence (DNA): TGTGCCAGCAGTTACGTGGGACAGGGCTACGAGCAGTACTTC.

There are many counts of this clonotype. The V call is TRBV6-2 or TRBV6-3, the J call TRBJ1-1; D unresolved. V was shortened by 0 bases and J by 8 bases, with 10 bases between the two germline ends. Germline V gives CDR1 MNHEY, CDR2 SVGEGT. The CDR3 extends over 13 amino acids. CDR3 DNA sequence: TGTGCCAGCAGTTACTCGAGGCTTACCGAAGCTTTCTTT. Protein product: CASSYSRLTEAFF.

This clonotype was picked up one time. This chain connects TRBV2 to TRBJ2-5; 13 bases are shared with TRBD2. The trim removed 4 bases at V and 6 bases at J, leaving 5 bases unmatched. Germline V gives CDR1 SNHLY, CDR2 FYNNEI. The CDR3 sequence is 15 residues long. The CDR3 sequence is CASSGTSGGLKTQYF. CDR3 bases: TGTGCCAGCAGTGGGACTAGCGGGGGTCTTAAGACCCAGTACTTC.

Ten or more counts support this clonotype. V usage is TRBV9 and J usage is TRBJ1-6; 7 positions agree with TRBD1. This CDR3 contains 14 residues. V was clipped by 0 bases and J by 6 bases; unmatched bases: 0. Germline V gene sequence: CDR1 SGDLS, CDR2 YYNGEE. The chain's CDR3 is CASSVAGGNSPLHF. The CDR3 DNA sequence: TGTGCCAGCAGCGTAGCAGGGGGTAATTCACCCCTCCACTTT.

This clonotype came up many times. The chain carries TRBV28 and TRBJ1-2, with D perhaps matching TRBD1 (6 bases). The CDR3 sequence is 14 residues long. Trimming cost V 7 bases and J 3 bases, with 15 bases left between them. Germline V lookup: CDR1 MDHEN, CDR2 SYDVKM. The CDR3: CASTMTGGYYGYTF. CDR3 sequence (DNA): TGTGCCAGCACCATGACAGGAGGGTACTATGGCTACACCTTC.

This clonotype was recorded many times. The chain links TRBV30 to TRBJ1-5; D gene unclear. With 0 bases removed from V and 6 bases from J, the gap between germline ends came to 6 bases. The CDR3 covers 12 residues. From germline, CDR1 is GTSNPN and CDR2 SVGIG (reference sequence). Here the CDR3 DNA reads TGTGCCTGGAGTGTCGAGGGTCAGCCCCAGCATTTT. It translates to CAWSVEGQPQHF.

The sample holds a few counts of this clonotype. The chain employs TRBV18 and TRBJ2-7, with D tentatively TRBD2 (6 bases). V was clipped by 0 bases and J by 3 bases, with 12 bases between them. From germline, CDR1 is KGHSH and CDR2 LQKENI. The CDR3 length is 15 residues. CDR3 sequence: CASSPPEGFSYEQYF. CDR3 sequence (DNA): TGTGCCAGCTCACCACCGGAGGGTTTTAGCTACGAGCAGTACTTC.